The T cell receptor (beta chain) described here comes from a study of T cells in Graves' hyperthyroidism and ophthalmopathy (dated by TCRdb to between 2017 and 2020). The study in broad terms: Peripheral blood samples were taken at initial diagnosis, before any treatment was given. A discovery cohort of roughly 96 patients, 43 with Graves' ophthalmopathy and about 58 with stable Graves' hyperthyroidism, was used to find distinguishing TCR V-J signatures. Whether ophthalmopathy could be predicted prospectively was tested in an independent validation cohort made up of under 20 hyperthyroidism patients plus 17 patients who later progressed to ophthalmopathy. For training and testing, the approximately 97 patients in the discovery cohort were randomly divided in a 7:3 ratio. In addition, the study compared T-cell repertoires in thyroid tissue and in blood from several Graves' hyperthyroidism patients. After sampling, hyperthyroidism patients received methimazole starting at 30 mg daily, and ophthalmopathy patients received high-dose intravenous methylprednisolone. TCR Vbeta CDR3 sequencing of 130 to 150 peripheral blood samples (43 ophthalmopathy, approximately 80 hyperthyroidism and approximately 17 progressor patients) is reported in the paper.

The TCR beta CDR3 regions were amplified from RNA transcripts. A first-round RT-PCR of the TCR CDR3 used the HTBI primer set with the Qiagen OneStep RT-PCR kit. Libraries were constructed in a second round of multiplex PCR, after which size selection and purification were carried out. The libraries were sequenced on an Illumina HiSeq2000 using paired-end 100 bp reads. As for the original processing: SOAPnuke was used to process the raw data, removing reads that contained adapters or uncalled bases, had a mean Phred below 15, or lacked an exact match to the constant primer or identifier. High-quality paired reads were merged using COPE v1.2.5, and each unique nucleotide sequence was defined as a clonotype. Clonotypes were aligned to IMGT TRBV, TRBD and TRBJ reference segments using MiTCR v1.1. Analysis was restricted to V-J combinations with a frequency above 0.0001, which covered roughly 99% of repertoires. A TCS score was defined as the ratio between F50 (clonal expansion) and ExV (chaos), using BLOSUM62-based TCRdist between CDR3 peptides within each V-J. Welch's t-statistics and random forest reduced approximately 520 V-J features to 13, which were used in a naive Bayes classifier (R e1071). Thyroid-blood repertoire similarity was quantified with the Morisita-Horn index. TCRdb cleaned the public reads at Q25 with fastp, built clones with MiXCR and kept in-frame beta chains. Each record represents a unique CDR3 protein, reported with the most common genes and DNA among its rows. The V and J calls, along with clone size, are taken from TCRdb and not from the paper's own processing. The sample records around 760,000 distinct CDR3 sequences, approximately 40% of which are singletons. Around 31% of the sample belongs to the ten largest clones.

Remarks on this clonotype: Its antigen is still unknown. Per-base qualities were not stored, and no clone one base away is much larger.

The research as a whole found: A model built on a 13 V-J signature distinguished ophthalmopathy from stable hyperthyroidism, reaching 87.88% sensitivity and around 81% specificity in cross-validation and 80%/75% in testing. Most expanded thyroid clonotypes (frequency above 0.001) were also found in blood, which suggests that blood repertoires may mirror thyroid immune responses. In validation, the model predicted progression to ophthalmopathy with approximately 69% sensitivity and 72% to 85% specificity, a median of about six months before onset. No statistical method was used to fix the sample size in advance, and group allocation was not hidden from the investigators.

Graves' hyperthyroidism was defined as stable when no progression to ophthalmopathy occurred over 18 months of follow-up. Hyperthyroidism patients were newly diagnosed, had a disease duration of under 2 months, and were aged 18 to 65 years. Any patient with an uncontrolled infection, another autoimmune disease, pregnancy or lactation was excluded. Clinical symptoms, serum thyroxine and TRAb, thyroid ultrasound, and orbital computed tomography formed the basis for the diagnoses. PBMCs were isolated from about 10 ml of fresh peripheral blood by Ficoll-Paque density gradient centrifugation. Trizol reagent was used to extract total RNA, and RNA quality was then checked on an Agilent 2100 Bioanalyzer. Inclusive of the bounding cysteine and phenylalanine, the CDR3 is 14 residues long. Only the CDR3 region is kept as DNA, spanning 42 bases read in frame from base 1. CDR1 SGHRS and CDR2 YFSETQ were looked up in the germline V gene. Germline trimming: 4 bases from V, 0 bases from J; junction bases outside gene matches: 1.

The source is a woman between 35 and 50 years old with Graves' hyperthyroidism. The sequencing sample was made of blood. Recombination joined TRBV5-1 with TRBJ2-1; 7 junctional bases match TRBD2. The bases are TGCGCCAGCAGCCGGACTAGCTCCTACAATGAGCAGTTCTTC. Translated, it reads CASSRTSSYNEQFF.